The T cell receptor beta chain described here comes from a study of blood T cell repertoires in COVID-19. Study background: Samples came from the United States, Italy and Spain, spanning acute and convalescent COVID-19. PBMCs, B-cell-depleted T cells, or T cells provided the cDNA or gDNA that made up the material.

The V gene's germline CDR1 is SGHNT and CDR2 YYREEE (reference sequence). V was pared by 0 bases and J by 5 bases, with 11 bases between. CDR3 length: 15 amino acids. Authors' data handling: Nucleated cell counts were estimated from reference gene primer amplification. This table comes from immunoSEQ multiplex PCR, and its TCRdb copy is limited to in-frame clones, with some not included. V, J and clone size reflect that table, while D and trimming were determined from the DNA. The sample consists of about 130,000 clones, approximately 85% of them appearing once. The receptor comes from a human donor in a cohort sampled during active COVID-19. This chain links TRBV5-4 with TRBJ2-2; a weak D match, TRBD2 (5 bases). Source material: peripheral blood. CDR3: CASSLEGRGTGELFF. CDR3 DNA: TGTGCCAGCAGCTTGGAGGGTAGAGGGACCGGGGAGCTGTTTTTT.